The clone carrying this T cell receptor (beta chain) has only one observation. Its antigen is unknown. Isolated RNA was reverse transcribed into cDNA used as the sequencing template. Clones were read by immunoSEQ multiplex PCR, and TCRdb kept only the in-frame ones, dropping some. This table holds 90,000 to 100,000 clones, more than 55% found once. The source of the sample is a study of CD8+ T cells in alopecia areata. Turning to the study itself: By percentage of affected scalp area, the severity of treated patients was scored.

Looked up from germline, CDR1 is LGHNA and CDR2 is YSLEER. The CDR3 length is 14 residues. V lost 1 base, J lost 4 bases, and 0 bases stayed unmatched. The treatment: oral pan-JAK inhibitor, 5-10 mg twice daily. Study-wide results and limits: Among the top 100, expanded CD8+ clones, as well as scalp clonality, were significantly decreased by tofacitinib.

The sequence was obtained from a human donor with alopecia areata. Sequenced material: CD8+ T cells sorted from blood, taken at week 4, from a patient treated with tofacitinib. This rearrangement joins TRBV4-3 to TRBJ2-5; the match to TRBD2 covers 10 bases. The CDR3 coding sequence is TGCGCCAGCAGCCAAGGGACTAGCGGAGAGACCCAGTACTTC. It specifies CASSQGTSGETQYF.